This TCR beta chain came from a study of beta chain features in type 1 diabetes. Study results and limitations: These data did not resolve whether HLA type affects TCRB rearrangement.

Cell sorting via CD45RO/CCR7/CD25/CD127/CD95/CD27 was performed to obtain CD4+ naive, central memory, regulatory and stem cell-like memory cells. Of the isolated RNA, all was reverse transcribed, and so the sequenced material was expressed TCRB transcripts. The method was immunoSEQ multiplex PCR; TCRdb's version includes in-frame clones alone and lacks a portion of them. The repertoire holds 200,000 to 250,000 clones, roughly a tenth seen once, with over 1% in the top ten. For this clone: Its target is not known. Other DNA sequences in this sample translate to the same CDR3.

The receptor's source is a young man in good health. Sequences were obtained from central memory CD4+ T cells from blood.

CDR3 in amino acids: CASSFGWAGANVLTF. CDR3 DNA: TGTGCCAGCAGCTTCGGTTGGGCAGGGGCCAACGTCCTGACTTTC. The V gene is TRBV7-2, the J gene TRBJ2-6; D remains unclear. The V gene lost 3 bases and the J gene lost 4 bases, with 10 bases spanning the gap. CDR1 and CDR2 from the germline V gene are SGHTA and FQGNSA. The CDR3 is made up of 15 amino acids.